This T cell receptor beta chain was retrieved from a study of identical twins. The CDR3 has 15 residues. The germline gives CDR1 MNHNS, CDR2 SASEGT. After removal of 6 bases from V and 3 bases from J, the junction contained 10 bases not matched to a gene. This clonotype turned up a few times. One entry per CDR3 protein results from TCRdb running MiXCR on the 5' RACE reads. The profile shows around 500,000 distinct CDR3 sequences, around 14% of them singletons. This sample was shared with a second study, whose subject was yellow fever vaccine responses in identical twins.

The chain uses TRBV6-1 and TRBJ2-7; 8 nucleotides agree with TRBD2. The sequence was collected from a young woman in good health. Sequences were obtained from CD4+ T cells sorted from blood. The CDR3 DNA follows: TGTGCCAGCAGCATCCAGCGGGGGAGTAACTACGAGCAGTACTTC. Its translation: CASSIQRGSNYEQYF.